A single sample is the source of the 20 T cell receptor beta chains below, sequenced in a study of cytomegalovirus exposure and HLA in healthy donors. The PCR was carried out with 60 Vbeta primers and 13 Jbeta primers. Method: immunoSEQ multiplex PCR; TCRdb's copy keeps in-frame clones and lacks some. The data contain more than 90,000 clones, almost 70% of them singletons. Sequencing was carried out using PBMCs. These receptors came from a man under 40 in good health and CMV-seropositive.

The chain recombines TRBV19 with TRBJ1-2; no reliable D call. V was clipped by 4 bases and J by 0 bases, with 6 bases between them. Germline CDR1 reads LNHDA; CDR2 reads SQIVND (reference sequence). This CDR3 is built from 13 residues. The DNA for the CDR3 is TGTGCCAGTAGTACCACACCTAACTATGGCTACACCTTC. It translates to CASSTTPNYGYTF.

The V gene is TRBV4-2, the J gene TRBJ2-5, with 7 bases identical to TRBD2. After removal of 4 bases from V and 1 base from J, the junction contained 18 bases not matched to a gene. CDR3 length: 19 amino acids. CDR1 is LGHNA, CDR2 YNFKEQ, per germline. The CDR3 loop is CASSLVVKGPAGFQETQYF. CDR3 DNA: TGTGCCAGCAGCCTCGTGGTCAAGGGACCAGCGGGATTCCAAGAGACCCAGTACTTC.

The chain recombines TRBV15 with TRBJ2-3; 10 bases agree with TRBD2. Germline V CDR1 and CDR2: LNHNV, YYDKDF (reference sequence). The CDR3 is 15 amino acids. V lost 9 bases to trimming and J lost 8 bases; unmatched junction nucleotides: 14. Here the CDR3 reads CATTREREGAGTQYF. The CDR3 DNA sequence: TGTGCCACAACACGGGAGCGGGAGGGGGCGGGTACGCAGTATTTT.

CDR3 protein: CASSNPRGTPYRTRNEQFF. The CDR3 nucleotides read TGTGCCAGCAGCAACCCTAGGGGAACACCGTACCGCACGCGGAATGAGCAGTTCTTC. The J gene is TRBJ2-1, the V gene TRBV28, with D possibly TRBD1 on 5 matching bases. The CDR3 extends over 19 amino acids. The V and J ends lost 6 bases and 7 bases respectively, with 31 bases between them. Germline CDR1 MDHEN, CDR2 SYDVKM. The full variable domain, its missing parts supplied by reference TRBV28 and TRBJ2-1, is DVKVTQSSRYLVKRTGEKVFLECVQDMDHENMFWYRQDPGLGLRLIYFSYDVKMKEKGDIPEGYSVSREKKERFSLILESASTNQTSMYLCASSNPRGTPYRTRNEQFFGPGTRLTVL.

This CDR3 is CASSGRFISGANVLTF. CDR3 sequence (DNA): TGTGCCAGCAGTGGGCGGTTTATTTCTGGGGCCAACGTCCTGACTTTC. This chain joins TRBV6-1 and TRBJ2-6; D is unclear. From germline, CDR1 is MNHNS and CDR2 SASEGT. Trimming removed 4 bases from V and 1 base from J, with 11 bases in between. The CDR3 spans 16 residues.

The CDR3 region is CASSQDPGHRSYEQYF. For the CDR3, the DNA is TGCGCCAGCAGCCAAGACCCGGGACACCGTAGCTACGAGCAGTACTTC. V usage is TRBV4-1 and J usage is TRBJ2-7; D may be TRBD1 (6 bases). V shed 0 bases and J shed 3 bases, with 15 bases lying between them. Germline V gives CDR1 MGHRA, CDR2 YSYEKL. This CDR3 region has 16 residues.

This rearrangement joins TRBV7-9 to TRBJ2-1, with TRBD2 matching 10 bases. With 5 bases clipped from V and 5 bases from J, the junction kept 9 bases outside the gene matches. Per the germline V gene, CDR1 is SEHNR and CDR2 is FQNEAQ (reference sequence). The CDR3 has 16 amino acids. CDR3 in DNA: TGTGCCAGCAGCCCAAATAGCGGGAGGTCGCACAATGAGCAGTTCTTC. Amino acid sequence: CASSPNSGRSHNEQFF. Drawing the rest from reference TRBV7-9 and TRBJ2-1, the complete variable domain is DTGVSQNPRHKITKRGQNVTFRCDPISEHNRLYWYRQTLGQGPEFLTYFQNEAQLEKSRLLSDRFSAERPKGSFSTLEIQRTEQGDSAMYLCASSPNSGRSHNEQFFGPGTRLTVL.

The CDR3 loop reads CASSFGDNSLYGYTF. The CDR3 nucleotides are TGCGCCAGCAGCTTCGGGGACAACTCTCTCTATGGCTACACCTTC. The V and J genes are TRBV5-1 and TRBJ1-2; possible D gene TRBD1, 6 bases. Germline V gene lookup returns CDR1 SGHRS and CDR2 YFSETQ. Trimming pared 2 bases from V and 4 bases from J, leaving 15 bases between. CDR3 length: 15 residues. The full variable domain, with the rest looked up from reference TRBV5-1 and TRBJ1-2, is KAGVTQTPRYLIKTRGQQVTLSCSPISGHRSVSWYQQTPGQGLQFLFEYFSETQRNKGNFPGRFSGRQFSNSRSEMNVSTLELGDSALYLCASSFGDNSLYGYTFGSGTRLTVV.

A few counts support this clone. The junction and the germline gene differ at one end; a read error may be behind it. The genes are TRBV7-7 and TRBJ2-3; 10 positions match TRBD1. The CDR3 loop spans 16 amino acids. Per germline, CDR1 SSHAT and CDR2 FNYEAQ (reference sequence). The CDR3 sequence is CASSPRQGAGTDTQYF. The CDR3 DNA follows: TGTGCTAGCAGCCCCCGACAGGGGGCGGGAACAGATACGCAGTATTTT.

This clone has a handful of counts. The chain couples TRBV18 to TRBJ1-2; 7 positions match TRBD1. Trimming at V came to 2 bases and at J to 8 bases, leaving 11 bases not matched to a gene. The CDR3 length is 15 residues. Germline V gives CDR1 KGHSH, CDR2 LQKENI. The CDR3 is CASSPSDRVGRGYTF. The CDR3 coding sequence is TGTGCCAGCTCACCATCAGACAGGGTGGGACGCGGCTACACCTTC.

This clone has only a few counts. V and J are TRBV27 and TRBJ1-2; 9 bases line up with TRBD1. Trimming removed 4 bases from V and 5 bases from J; junction bases left unmatched: 17. The germline V gene encodes CDR1 MNHEY and CDR2 SMNVEV (reference sequence). The CDR3 is 18 amino acids. The CDR3 loop is CASSSTTGGFEVRYGYTF. As DNA, the CDR3 is TGTGCCAGCAGTTCCACGACAGGGGGATTCGAAGTTCGTTATGGCTACACCTTC.

The chain couples TRBV6-1 to TRBJ1-2; 7 bases match TRBD1. The CDR3 is made up of 15 amino acids. Per germline, CDR1 MNHNS and CDR2 SASEGT. V lost 4 bases and J lost 4; bases outside the gene matches: 9. CDR3 nucleotides: TGTGCCAGCAGTGTCCGGATGACAGGGTCCTATGGCTACACCTTC. Its translation is CASSVRMTGSYGYTF.

This clone was picked up one time. The rearrangement joins TRBV27 to TRBJ2-3; possibly TRBD2 for D (6 bases). The germline gives CDR1 MNHEY, CDR2 SMNVEV (reference sequence). This CDR3 contains 15 residues. Trimming cost V 4 bases and J 5 bases, with 16 bases left between them. CDR3 residues: CASSSPGAAGDTQYF. CDR3 DNA sequence: TGTGCCAGCAGTTCTCCGGGAGCAGCGGGAGATACGCAGTATTTT.

The chain combines TRBV6-4 with TRBJ2-1; a possible D gene is TRBD2 (6 bases). Trimming took off 8 bases at V and 0 bases at J, with 11 bases between the two ends. The germline V gene encodes CDR1 MRHNA and CDR2 SNTAGT. CDR3 length: 14 residues. The CDR3 nucleotides read TGTGCCAGCGGAGTCGGGGGCTCCTACAATGAGCAGTTCTTC. This codes for CASGVGGSYNEQFF.

A few counts support this clone. V is TRBV9 and J is TRBJ2-3, with TRBD2 matching over 12 bases. The CDR3 totals 17 residues. V was clipped by 4 bases and J by 4 bases; unmatched bases: 10. Looked up from germline, CDR1 is SGDLS and CDR2 is YYNGEE. The CDR3 DNA follows: TGTGCCAGCAGCTTCCCCACTAGCGGGGGGAGGCCAGATACGCAGTATTTT. Protein sequence: CASSFPTSGGRPDTQYF.

The chain recombines TRBV29-1 with TRBJ2-2, with D possibly being TRBD1 (5 bases). Germline lookup yields CDR1 SQVTM and CDR2 ANQGSEA. This CDR3 comprises 14 residues. V lost 3 bases, J lost 2 bases, and 10 bases lay in between. The CDR3 DNA reads as TGCAGCGTTGATGGCAGGACAAACACCGGGGAGCTGTTTTTT. Encoded protein: CSVDGRTNTGELFF.

J is TRBJ2-5 and V is TRBV27; 9 nucleotides agree with TRBD2. The V and J ends lost 4 bases and 0 bases, in that order; junction bases with no gene match: 12. The CDR3 spans 18 residues. Germline CDR1 and CDR2: MNHEY and SMNVEV (reference sequence). The CDR3 region has the DNA TGTGCCAGCAGTTCCGAGACTAGCGGCTTTACGTACCAAGAGACCCAGTACTTC. Translating it yields CASSSETSGFTYQETQYF.

The rearrangement uses TRBV5-1 and TRBJ1-2, with TRBD1 identical over 8 bases. CDR3 size: 14 residues. V lost 0 bases to trimming and J lost 6 bases; unmatched junction nucleotides: 4. Germline V gene sequence: CDR1 SGHRS, CDR2 YFSETQ. The DNA of the CDR3 is TGCGCCAGCAGCTTGGGGGCACAGGGGGATGGCTACACCTTC. This encodes CASSLGAQGDGYTF.

The rearrangement joins TRBV19 to TRBJ1-1; D perhaps matches TRBD1 (6 bases). The length of the CDR3 is 15 residues. V lost 0 bases, J lost 4 bases, and 12 bases lay in between. Per the germline V gene, CDR1 is LNHDA and CDR2 is SQIVND (reference sequence). The CDR3 DNA is TGTGCCAGTAGTATAGATGGGGGCCTTGGCACTGAAGCTTTCTTT. Translated, it gives CASSIDGGLGTEAFF. The variable domain in full, with the rest retrieved from reference TRBV19 and TRBJ1-1, is DGGITQSPKYLFRKEGQNVTLSCEQNLNHDAMYWYRQDPGQGLRLIYYSQIVNDFQKGDIAEGYSVSREKKESFPLTVTSAQKNPTAFYLCASSIDGGLGTEAFFGQGTRLTVV.

This chain uses TRBV9 with TRBJ2-7, with D unresolved. The CDR3 loop spans 15 amino acids. The V and J ends lost 1 base and 0 bases respectively, with 11 bases between them. Looked up from germline, CDR1 is SGDLS and CDR2 is YYNGEE. The CDR3 here is CASSVSWLLSYEQYF. Here the CDR3 DNA reads TGTGCCAGCAGCGTATCGTGGCTCCTCTCCTACGAGCAGTACTTC.